What follows are 31 T cell receptor beta chains derived from one specimen sequenced in a study of control samples from healthy donors and cancer patients. Produced via immunoSEQ multiplex PCR; TCRdb's table is partial and in-frame only. The data hold roughly 99,000 clones, with around 80% observed a single time. Input material: blood. These receptors all come from a man aged 55 to 69 in good health.

The V gene is TRBV2, the J gene TRBJ1-2; 12 positions match TRBD1. CDR1 SNHLY and CDR2 FYNNEI come from the germline V gene. V lost 4 bases, J lost 5 bases, and 5 bases stayed unmatched. CDR3 length equals 15 residues. Written as DNA, the CDR3 is TGTGCCAGCAGTGCGCTGGGACAGGGGGCATATGGCTACACCTTC. Protein sequence: CASSALGQGAYGYTF.

The V and J genes are TRBV10-3 and TRBJ2-7; 8 nucleotides line up with TRBD1. There are 13 residues in the CDR3. With V trimmed by 4 bases and J by 3 bases, 2 bases remained unmatched. Germline lookup yields CDR1 ENHRY and CDR2 SYGVKD. CDR3 in amino acids: CAISGDRIYEQYF. The CDR3 DNA follows: TGTGCCATCAGTGGGGACAGGATCTACGAGCAGTACTTC.

This clone was detected a few times. The chain is built from TRBV4-1 and TRBJ2-2; D possibly corresponds to TRBD1 (7 bases). Trimming took 4 bases from V and 6 from J, leaving 18 bases between them. The CDR3 loop spans 16 amino acids. CDR1 and CDR2 from the germline V gene are MGHRA and YSYEKL. CDR3: CASSPQGGWGAGELFF. In nucleotides, the CDR3 is TGCGCCAGCAGCCCTCAGGGGGGTTGGGGCGCCGGGGAGCTGTTTTTT.

The rearrangement joins TRBV11-1 to TRBJ2-5, with D perhaps matching TRBD1 or TRBD2 (5 bases each). V lost 8 bases and J lost 5, with 18 bases in between. The V gene's germline CDR1 is SGHAT and CDR2 FQDESV (reference sequence). The CDR3 spans 14 residues. The CDR3 is CASARRMGEETQYF. CDR3 nucleotides: TGTGCCAGCGCCAGAAGGATGGGGGAGGAGACCCAGTACTTC.

CDR3 coding DNA: TGTGCCAGCATGGTGGGAGCGGGAGGTCCTTACGAGCAGTACTTC. Translating gives CASMVGAGGPYEQYF. The V and J genes are TRBV5-4 and TRBJ2-7; 9 bases map to TRBD2. The junction had 11 bases not matched to a gene; V was cut back by 6 bases and J by 4 bases. Per the germline V gene, CDR1 is SGHNT and CDR2 is YYREEE (reference sequence). The CDR3 spans 15 residues.

This chain links TRBV28 with TRBJ1-2; no clear D gene. The V end lost 6 bases, the J end lost 1 base, and 30 bases lay between the germline ends. CDR1 is MDHEN and CDR2 is SYDVKM in the germline V gene. The CDR3 extends over 20 amino acids. CDR3 loop: CASRRIGILRQFWNNYGYTF. DNA of the CDR3: TGTGCCAGCAGGCGAATTGGAATACTGAGGCAGTTTTGGAATAACTATGGCTACACCTTC.

The V gene is TRBV4-1, the J gene TRBJ1-1, with 9 bases aligning to TRBD1. The CDR3 sequence is 14 residues long. V dropped 5 bases and J dropped 6; count of bases not matched to a gene: 7. Germline values: CDR1 MGHRA, CDR2 YSYEKL. In DNA, the CDR3 is TGCGCCAGCAGCTTACAGGGGGCGGGAGCTGAAGCTTTCTTT. Protein product: CASSLQGAGAEAFF.

The table lists this clone with a few counts. The rearrangement joins TRBV11-2 to TRBJ2-5; D gene ambiguous. Per the germline V gene, CDR1 is SGHAT and CDR2 is FQNNGV. Trimming removed 1 base at V and 1 base at J, with 4 bases between. The CDR3 length is 13 residues. The CDR3 here is CASSLGSQETQYF. CDR3 sequence (DNA): TGTGCCAGCAGCTTAGGGTCCCAAGAGACCCAGTACTTC.

This rearrangement joins TRBV5-6 to TRBJ1-2; 8 nucleotides match TRBD1. V shed 4 bases and J 4 bases; nucleotides not matched to a gene: 3. This CDR3 region has 13 residues. The germline V gene encodes CDR1 SGHDT and CDR2 YYEEEE. The CDR3 reads CASSRDRSYGYTF. CDR3 sequence (DNA): TGTGCCAGCAGCCGGGACAGGAGCTATGGCTACACCTTC.

The rearrangement links TRBV24-1 to TRBJ2-5, with a weak D call TRBD1 (8 bases). Deletions cut 4 bases from V and 5 bases from J, with 13 bases between. Germline V gene sequence: CDR1 KGHDR, CDR2 SFDVKD. The CDR3 length is 14 residues. CDR3 sequence: CATSDLQGGETQYF. The DNA of the CDR3 is TGTGCCACCAGTGACTTACAGGGGGGGGAGACCCAGTACTTC.

In DNA form, the CDR3 reads TGCGCCAGCAGCCAGGCCGGGACTAGCGGGTACGAGCAGTACTTC. Its translation is CASSQAGTSGYEQYF. V usage is TRBV4-1 and J usage is TRBJ2-7, with 12 nucleotides matching TRBD2. This CDR3 spans 15 amino acids. From germline, CDR1 is MGHRA and CDR2 YSYEKL. V lost 3 bases, J lost 4 bases, and 4 bases stayed unmatched.

For the CDR3, the DNA is TGCGCCAGCAGCTTGGAGCAGGGAGGGGGTAATGAAAAACTGTTTTTT. This translates into CASSLEQGGGNEKLFF. The chain combines TRBV5-1 with TRBJ1-4, with TRBD1 as a possible D gene (6 bases). The CDR3 contains 16 residues. The germline CDR1 and CDR2 sequences are SGHRS and YFSETQ. V was pared by 0 bases and J by 4 bases, with 13 bases between.

This clone was picked up a small number of times. The chain couples TRBV20-1 to TRBJ2-3; 7 bases fit TRBD2. Germline CDR1 reads DFQATT; CDR2 reads SNEGSKA (reference sequence). There are 12 residues in the CDR3. Germline trimming cut 3 bases from V and 5 bases from J; bases unmatched to any gene: 2. As DNA, the CDR3 is TGCAGTGCTAGTGGGGGGGAAGATACGCAGTATTTT. Amino acids: CSASGGEDTQYF.

This clone was seen only once. This chain uses TRBV11-1 with TRBJ2-1, with TRBD2 identical over 11 bases. V shed 7 bases and J 3 bases; nucleotides not matched to a gene: 2. CDR1 SGHAT and CDR2 FQDESV come from the germline V gene (reference sequence). CDR3 length: 14 amino acids. DNA of the CDR3: TGTGCCAGCACCGGACTAGCGGGCTACAATGAGCAGTTCTTC. Its translation: CASTGLAGYNEQFF.

This sequence joins TRBV27 and TRBJ1-1, with D possibly matching TRBD1 (6 bases). Germline loops: CDR1 MNHEY, CDR2 SMNVEV (reference sequence). This CDR3 has 15 amino acids. V was cut by 2 bases and J by 1 base, with 11 bases left in between. CDR3 in amino acids: CASSLEGGRNTEAFF. Written as DNA, the CDR3 is TGTGCCAGCAGTTTAGAGGGGGGACGGAACACTGAAGCTTTCTTT.

The chain recombines TRBV19 with TRBJ1-2, with 10 bases aligning to TRBD1. Unmatched junction bases numbered 8, after V lost 5 bases and J lost 8 bases. This CDR3 contains 14 residues. From germline, CDR1 is LNHDA and CDR2 SQIVND (reference sequence). Here the CDR3 reads CASSWTGGREGYTF. The CDR3 nucleotides read TGTGCCAGTAGTTGGACAGGGGGAAGGGAAGGCTACACCTTC.

The rearrangement links TRBV29-1 to TRBJ1-2, with D unresolved. Looked up from germline, CDR1 is SQVTM and CDR2 is ANQGSEA. V was trimmed by 7 bases and J by 6 bases, leaving 18 bases between them. This CDR3 contains 13 residues. The CDR3 DNA follows: TGCAGCGCCGACTCCGGGGTCGGAGATGGCTACACCTTC. Its translation: CSADSGVGDGYTF.

This clone was found once. V gene TRBV2 combines with J gene TRBJ2-7; 14 positions match TRBD2. The length of the CDR3 is 15 residues. CDR1 and CDR2 from the germline V gene are SNHLY and FYNNEI. V dropped 3 bases and J dropped 7; count of bases not matched to a gene: 5. CDR3 loop: CASSEGLAGVGEQYF. CDR3 nucleotides: TGTGCCAGCAGTGAGGGACTAGCGGGAGTGGGGGAGCAGTACTTC.

The chain uses TRBV11-2 and TRBJ1-1, with D unclear. Trimming stripped 0 bases from V and 0 bases from J, with 8 bases between. The CDR3 length is 15 residues. The germline gives CDR1 SGHAT, CDR2 FQNNGV. The CDR3 DNA reads TGTGCCAGCAGCTTAGACACGGCTATGAACACTGAAGCTTTCTTT. This gives the protein CASSLDTAMNTEAFF.

This sequence joins TRBV5-4 and TRBJ2-5, with 10 bases lining up with TRBD2. V was pared by 4 bases and J by 5 bases, with 2 bases of the junction left unmatched. Germline V gives CDR1 SGHNT, CDR2 YYREEE (reference sequence). CDR3 length equals 13 residues. CDR3 amino acids: CASSPTSGETQYF. CDR3 bases: TGTGCCAGCAGCCCGACTAGCGGGGAGACCCAGTACTTC. The entire variable domain, with the rest obtained from reference TRBV5-4 and TRBJ2-5, is as follows: ETGVTQSPTHLIKTRGQQVTLRCSSQSGHNTVSWYQQALGQGPQFIFQYYREEENGRGNFPPRFSGLQFPNYSSELNVNALELDDSALYLCASSPTSGETQYFGPGTRLLVL.

The J gene is TRBJ2-3, the V gene TRBV19, with D possibly being TRBD1 or TRBD2 (6 bases each). Germline V gene lookup returns CDR1 LNHDA and CDR2 SQIVND (reference sequence). The CDR3 has 18 residues. The V end lost 2 bases, the J end lost 2 bases, and 20 bases lay between the germline ends. CDR3 residues: CASSITAVGGPDTDTQYF. As DNA, the CDR3 is TGTGCCAGTAGTATAACGGCGGTCGGGGGCCCCGACACAGATACGCAGTATTTT.

The chain employs TRBV10-3 and TRBJ2-1; no firm D call. V was pared by 3 bases and J by 5 bases, with 5 bases between. Germline CDR1 reads ENHRY; CDR2 reads SYGVKD. CDR3 length: 12 amino acids. The CDR3 loop is CAISDSNNEQFF. The CDR3, as DNA: TGTGCCATCAGTGACTCGAACAATGAGCAGTTCTTC.

This clone was picked up a small number of times. This chain links TRBV6-2 or TRBV6-3 with TRBJ2-1, with D uncertain. The CDR3 loop spans 11 amino acids. Looked up from germline, CDR1 is MNHEY and CDR2 is SVGEGT. Trimming pared 5 bases from V and 10 bases from J, leaving 9 bases between. Here the CDR3 reads CASSRIEEQFF. DNA for the CDR3: TGTGCCAGCAGTAGGATAGAAGAGCAGTTCTTC.

This chain joins TRBV5-1 and TRBJ2-1, with D perhaps assigned TRBD1 or TRBD2 (5 bases each). This CDR3 has 17 amino acids. V was pared by 2 bases and J by 0 bases, with 15 bases between. The germline V gene has CDR1 SGHRS and CDR2 YFSETQ. The CDR3 coding sequence is TGCGCCAGCAGCTTCTCCGGGACGCTCAGCTCCTACAATGAGCAGTTCTTC. This encodes CASSFSGTLSSYNEQFF.

The chain couples TRBV21-1 to TRBJ2-7; the listed D gene, TRBD1, was not tested against the DNA. TRBV21-1 is a pseudogene segment. The CDR3 extends over 18 amino acids. CDR3 DNA: TGTGCCAGCAGCAAAGAATGGGCCGGTTTCTTCAGCTCCTACGAGCAGTACTTC. As protein: CASSKEWAGFFSSYEQYF.

This chain uses TRBV29-1 with TRBJ1-5; D may be TRBD1 (5 bases). The germline V gene encodes CDR1 SQVTM and CDR2 ANQGSEA. Between the trimmed V and J ends, which lost 6 bases and 3 bases, there was a span of 12 bases. The CDR3 runs to 13 residues. CDR3 sequence reads: CSVAGQDNQPQHF. In nucleotides, the CDR3 is TGCAGCGTGGCGGGGCAAGACAATCAGCCCCAGCATTTT.

The chain has TRBV6-5 and TRBJ1-5; no clear D gene. The CDR3 loop spans 14 amino acids. V was shortened by 0 bases and J by 6 bases, with 9 bases between the two germline ends. The germline CDR1 and CDR2 sequences are MNHEY and SVGAGI. CDR3 nucleotide sequence: TGTGCCAGCAGTTACTCGTTCCCCGCTCAGCCCCAGCATTTT. This translates into CASSYSFPAQPQHF.

The chain carries TRBV10-3 and TRBJ1-5; possibly TRBD1 for D (6 bases). Trimming took off 7 bases at V and 0 bases at J, with 16 bases between the two ends. This CDR3 has 16 amino acids. Germline-derived CDR1 and CDR2 are ENHRY and SYGVKD. The chain's CDR3 is CAITRRGPDSNQPQHF. The CDR3 DNA is TGTGCCATCACTCGACGGGGGCCTGATAGCAATCAGCCCCAGCATTTT.

There are a few counts of this clone. The rearrangement uses TRBV5-1 and TRBJ2-1; 9 nucleotides match TRBD1. This CDR3 spans 15 amino acids. CDR1 is SGHRS, CDR2 YFSETQ, per germline. V lost 0 bases and J lost 6; bases outside the gene matches: 4. DNA of the CDR3: TGCGCCAGCAGCTTGGGGGACAGGGAACCCAATGAGCAGTTCTTC. It translates to CASSLGDREPNEQFF.

V gene TRBV10-3 combines with J gene TRBJ1-6, with D tentatively TRBD1 (6 bases). The CDR3 runs 13 residues. Trimming took 4 bases from V and 7 from J, leaving 8 bases between them. Germline V gives CDR1 ENHRY, CDR2 SYGVKD. The CDR3 region is CAISGTANSPLHF. The CDR3 nucleotides read TGTGCCATCAGTGGGACAGCCAATTCACCCCTCCACTTT.

The chain uses TRBV13 and TRBJ1-6; TRBD1 agrees at 7 bases. The CDR3 length is 14 residues. Germline-derived CDR1 and CDR2 are PRHDT and FYEKMQ (reference sequence). J lost 7 bases, V lost 0 bases, and 0 bases had no gene match. In DNA form, the CDR3 reads TGTGCCAGCAGCTTAGGGACAGGGAATTCACCCCTCCACTTT. Translating gives CASSLGTGNSPLHF.